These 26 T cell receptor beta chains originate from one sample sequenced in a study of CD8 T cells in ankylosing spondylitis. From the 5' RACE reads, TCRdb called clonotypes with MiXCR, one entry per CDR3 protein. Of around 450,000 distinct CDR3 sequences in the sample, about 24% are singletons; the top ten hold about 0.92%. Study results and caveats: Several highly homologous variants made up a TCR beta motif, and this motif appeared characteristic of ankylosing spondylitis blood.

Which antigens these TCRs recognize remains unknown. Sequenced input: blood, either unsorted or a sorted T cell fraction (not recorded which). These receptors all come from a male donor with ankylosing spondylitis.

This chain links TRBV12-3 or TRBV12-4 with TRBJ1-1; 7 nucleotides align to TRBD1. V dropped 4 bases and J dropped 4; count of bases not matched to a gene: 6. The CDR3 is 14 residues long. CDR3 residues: CASSSGTESTEAFF. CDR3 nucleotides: TGTGCCAGCAGTTCCGGGACAGAAAGCACTGAAGCTTTCTTT.

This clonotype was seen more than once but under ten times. CDR3 residues: CSALWDVNTEAFF. Written as DNA, the CDR3 is TGCAGTGCCCTTTGGGACGTGAACACTGAAGCTTTCTTT. V usage is TRBV20-1 and J usage is TRBJ1-1; D perhaps matches TRBD1 (5 bases). V lost 6 bases to trimming and J lost 0 bases, with 11 bases between them. This CDR3 is built from 13 residues. The V gene's germline CDR1 is DFQATT and CDR2 SNEGSKA (reference sequence).

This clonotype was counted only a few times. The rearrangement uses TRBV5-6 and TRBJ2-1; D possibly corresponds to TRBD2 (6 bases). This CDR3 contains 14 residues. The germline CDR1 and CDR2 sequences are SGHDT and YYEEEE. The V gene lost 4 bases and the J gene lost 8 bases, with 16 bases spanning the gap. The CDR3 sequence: CASSRLEGWDEQFF. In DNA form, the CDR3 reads TGTGCCAGCAGCCGACTAGAGGGTTGGGATGAGCAGTTCTTC.

The CDR3 bases are TGTGCCAGCAGTCGGGAAGTGGGGCGGGAGGGCAAAAGTCTAGCCAAAAACATTCAGTACTTC. Its protein product is CASSREVGREGKSLAKNIQYF. This rearrangement joins TRBV6-2 or TRBV6-3 to TRBJ2-4; 9 nucleotides match TRBD2. Unmatched junction bases numbered 20, after V lost 5 bases and J lost 0 bases. Germline CDR1 and CDR2: MNHEY and SVGEGT. The length of the CDR3 is 21 residues.

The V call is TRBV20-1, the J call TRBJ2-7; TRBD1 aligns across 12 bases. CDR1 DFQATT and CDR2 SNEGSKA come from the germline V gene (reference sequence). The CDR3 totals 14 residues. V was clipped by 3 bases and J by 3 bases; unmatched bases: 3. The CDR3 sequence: CSASGTGGIYEQYF. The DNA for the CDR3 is TGCAGTGCTAGTGGGACAGGGGGCATCTACGAGCAGTACTTC.

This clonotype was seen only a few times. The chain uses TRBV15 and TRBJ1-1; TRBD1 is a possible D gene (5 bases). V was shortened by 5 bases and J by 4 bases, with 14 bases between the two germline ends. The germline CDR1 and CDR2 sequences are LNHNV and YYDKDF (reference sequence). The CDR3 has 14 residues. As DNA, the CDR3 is TGTGCCACCAGCTCCTGGGGCAGGAGCACTGAAGCTTTCTTT. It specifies CATSSWGRSTEAFF. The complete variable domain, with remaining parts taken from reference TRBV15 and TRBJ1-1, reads DAMVIQNPRYQVTQFGKPVTLSCSQTLNHNVMYWYQQKSSQAPKLLFHYYDKDFNNEADTPDNFQSRRPNTSFCFLDIRSPGLGDTAMYLCATSSWGRSTEAFFGQGTRLTVV.

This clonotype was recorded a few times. The CDR3 DNA is TGCGCCAGCAGCTACAGGGAGGACTATGGCTACACCTTC. Its translation: CASSYREDYGYTF. This rearrangement joins TRBV5-1 to TRBJ1-2, with D possibly matching TRBD1 (6 bases). Germline-derived CDR1 and CDR2 are SGHRS and YFSETQ. The CDR3 is 13 amino acids. Between the trimmed V and J ends, which lost 3 bases and 3 bases, there was a span of 9 bases.

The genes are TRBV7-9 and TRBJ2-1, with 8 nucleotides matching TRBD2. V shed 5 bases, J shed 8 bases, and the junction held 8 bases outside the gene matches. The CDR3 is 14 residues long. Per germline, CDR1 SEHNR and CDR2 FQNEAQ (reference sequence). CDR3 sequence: CASSPRTSPDEQFF. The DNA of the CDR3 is TGTGCCAGCAGCCCTAGGACTAGCCCTGATGAGCAGTTCTTC.

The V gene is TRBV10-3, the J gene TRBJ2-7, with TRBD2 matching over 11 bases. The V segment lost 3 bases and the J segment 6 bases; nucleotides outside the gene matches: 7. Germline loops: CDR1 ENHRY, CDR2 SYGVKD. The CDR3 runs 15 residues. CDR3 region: CAISEQTSGTSEQYF. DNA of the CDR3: TGTGCCATCAGTGAACAGACTAGCGGGACGTCCGAGCAGTACTTC.

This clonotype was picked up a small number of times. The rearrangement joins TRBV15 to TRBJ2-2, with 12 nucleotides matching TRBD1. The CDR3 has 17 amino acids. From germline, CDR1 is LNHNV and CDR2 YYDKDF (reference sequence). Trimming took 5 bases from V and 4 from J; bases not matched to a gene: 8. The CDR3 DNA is TGTGCCACCAGCGGCGCGGGACAGGGGGCAAGCACCGGGGAGCTGTTTTTT. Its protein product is CATSGAGQGASTGELFF.

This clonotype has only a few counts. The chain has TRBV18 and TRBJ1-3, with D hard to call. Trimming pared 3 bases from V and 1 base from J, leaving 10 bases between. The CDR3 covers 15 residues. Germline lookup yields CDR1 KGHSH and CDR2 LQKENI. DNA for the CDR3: TGTGCCAGCTCACCGGGATTAGATTCTGGAAACACCATATATTTT. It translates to CASSPGLDSGNTIYF.

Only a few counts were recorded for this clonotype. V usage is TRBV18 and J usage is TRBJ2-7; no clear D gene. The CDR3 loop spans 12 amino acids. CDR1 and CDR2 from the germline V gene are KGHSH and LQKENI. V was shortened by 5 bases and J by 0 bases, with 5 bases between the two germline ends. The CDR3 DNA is TGTGCCAGCTCAATTTCCTCCTACGAGCAGTACTTC. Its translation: CASSISSYEQYF.

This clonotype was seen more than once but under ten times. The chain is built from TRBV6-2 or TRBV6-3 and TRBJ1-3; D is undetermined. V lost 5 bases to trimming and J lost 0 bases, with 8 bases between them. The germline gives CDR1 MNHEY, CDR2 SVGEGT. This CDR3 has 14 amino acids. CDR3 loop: CASSDTRSGNTIYF. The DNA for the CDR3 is TGTGCCAGCAGTGACACCCGCTCTGGAAACACCATATATTTT.

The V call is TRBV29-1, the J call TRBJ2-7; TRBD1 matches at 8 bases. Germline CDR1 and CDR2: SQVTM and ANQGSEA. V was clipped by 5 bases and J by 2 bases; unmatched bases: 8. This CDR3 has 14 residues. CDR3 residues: CSVSRTGLTYEQYF. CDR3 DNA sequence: TGCAGCGTTTCGAGGACAGGGCTGACCTACGAGCAGTACTTC.

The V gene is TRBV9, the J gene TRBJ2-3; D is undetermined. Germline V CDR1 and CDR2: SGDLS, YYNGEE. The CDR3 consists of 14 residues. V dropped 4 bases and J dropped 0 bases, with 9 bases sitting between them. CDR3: CASSPYVSTDTQYF. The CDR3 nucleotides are TGTGCCAGCAGCCCCTACGTCAGCACAGATACGCAGTATTTT.

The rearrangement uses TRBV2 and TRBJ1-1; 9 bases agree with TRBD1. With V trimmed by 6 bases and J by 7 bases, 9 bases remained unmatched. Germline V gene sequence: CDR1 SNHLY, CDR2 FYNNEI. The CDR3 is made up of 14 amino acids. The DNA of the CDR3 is TGTGCCAGCAGGAGACGGACAGGGGATAATGAAGCTTTCTTT. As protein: CASRRRTGDNEAFF.

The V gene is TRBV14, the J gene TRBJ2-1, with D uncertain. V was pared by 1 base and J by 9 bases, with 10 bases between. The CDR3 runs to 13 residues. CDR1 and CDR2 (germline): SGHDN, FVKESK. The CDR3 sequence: CASSQAEPGEQFF. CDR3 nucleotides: TGTGCCAGCAGCCAAGCGGAACCGGGTGAGCAGTTCTTC.

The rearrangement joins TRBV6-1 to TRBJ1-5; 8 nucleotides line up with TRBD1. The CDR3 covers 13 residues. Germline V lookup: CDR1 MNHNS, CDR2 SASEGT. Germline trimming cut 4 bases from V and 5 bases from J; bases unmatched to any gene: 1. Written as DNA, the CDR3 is TGTGCCAGCAGTGGGACAGGGTATCAGCCCCAGCATTTT. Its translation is CASSGTGYQPQHF.

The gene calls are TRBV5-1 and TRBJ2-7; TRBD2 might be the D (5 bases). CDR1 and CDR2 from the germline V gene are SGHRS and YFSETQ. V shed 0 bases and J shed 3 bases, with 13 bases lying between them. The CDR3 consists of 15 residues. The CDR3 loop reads CASSLEPLRGYEQYF. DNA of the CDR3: TGCGCCAGCAGCTTGGAACCTTTACGGGGCTACGAGCAGTACTTC.

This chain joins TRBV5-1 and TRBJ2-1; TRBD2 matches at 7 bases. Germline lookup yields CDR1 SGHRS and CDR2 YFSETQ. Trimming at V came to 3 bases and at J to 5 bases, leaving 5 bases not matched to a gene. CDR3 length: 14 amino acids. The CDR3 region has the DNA TGCGCCAGCAGCTACCGGGGGGTTGACAATGAGCAGTTCTTC. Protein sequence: CASSYRGVDNEQFF. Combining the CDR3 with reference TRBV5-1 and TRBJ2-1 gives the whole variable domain KAGVTQTPRYLIKTRGQQVTLSCSPISGHRSVSWYQQTPGQGLQFLFEYFSETQRNKGNFPGRFSGRQFSNSRSEMNVSTLELGDSALYLCASSYRGVDNEQFFGPGTRLTVL.

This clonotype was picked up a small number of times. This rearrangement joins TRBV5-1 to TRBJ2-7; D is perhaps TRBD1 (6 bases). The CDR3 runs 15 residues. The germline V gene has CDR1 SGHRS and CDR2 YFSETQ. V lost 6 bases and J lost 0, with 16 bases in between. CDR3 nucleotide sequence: TGCGCCAGCACCACACTCCAGGGGACCTCCTACGAGCAGTACTTC. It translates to CASTTLQGTSYEQYF.

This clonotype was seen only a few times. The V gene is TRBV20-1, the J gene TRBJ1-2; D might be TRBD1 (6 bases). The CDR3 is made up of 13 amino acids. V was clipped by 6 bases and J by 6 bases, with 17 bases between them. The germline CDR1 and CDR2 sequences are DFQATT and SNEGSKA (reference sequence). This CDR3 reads CSAVVGQLNGYTF. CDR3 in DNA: TGCAGTGCCGTAGTCGGACAGCTGAATGGCTACACCTTC.

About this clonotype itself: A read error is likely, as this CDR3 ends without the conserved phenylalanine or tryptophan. CDR3 nucleotide sequence: TGTGCCACTAGTAGCGGGAGCCGGGAGACCCAGTACTGC. It codes for CATSSGSRETQYC. The J gene is TRBJ2-5, the V gene TRBV24-1, with 9 nucleotides matching TRBD2. The CDR3 length is 13 residues. J gave up 5 bases and V 10 bases, and 7 bases lay outside the gene matches. Germline assignment: CDR1 KGHDR and CDR2 SFDVKD.

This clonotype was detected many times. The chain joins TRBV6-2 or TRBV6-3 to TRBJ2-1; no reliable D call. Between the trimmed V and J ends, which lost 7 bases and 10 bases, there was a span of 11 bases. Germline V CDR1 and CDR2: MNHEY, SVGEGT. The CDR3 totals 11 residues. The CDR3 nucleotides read TGTGCCAGCACCCAAGGGCGGGAGCAGTTCTTC. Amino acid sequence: CASTQGREQFF.

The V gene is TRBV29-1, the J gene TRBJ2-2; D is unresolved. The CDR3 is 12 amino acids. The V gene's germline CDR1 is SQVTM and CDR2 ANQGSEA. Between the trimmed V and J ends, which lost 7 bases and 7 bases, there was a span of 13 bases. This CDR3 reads CSALEDVGELFF. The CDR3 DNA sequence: TGCAGCGCCCTGGAAGACGTCGGGGAGCTGTTTTTT.

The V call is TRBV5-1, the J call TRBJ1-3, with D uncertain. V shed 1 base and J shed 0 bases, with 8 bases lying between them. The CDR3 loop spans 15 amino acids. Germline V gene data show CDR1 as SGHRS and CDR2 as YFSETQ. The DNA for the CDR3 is TGCGCCAGCAGCTTGACAGAAGACTCTGGAAACACCATATATTTT. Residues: CASSLTEDSGNTIYF.